This is a list of T cell receptor beta chains from one sample in a study of PD-1 blockade in mismatch repair-deficient tumors. Assay used: immunoSEQ multiplex PCR; TCRdb lists only in-frame clones, some missing. The sample shows 56,000 or so clones, over 70% of them seen only once. The specimen was peripheral blood, collected approximately 18 weeks after starting pembrolizumab. Receptor source: an adult with mismatch repair-deficient cancer. CDR3s include the opening cysteine and the closing phenylalanine or tryptophan. Each record gives: clone size, D gene, J gene, V gene, CDR3 protein, CDR3 DNA. D genes are given only for firm matches. Rows give clone size only sometimes, using once, few, many, or a class for an expanded clone.

few,-,TRBJ1-1,TRBV4-1,CASSPRGGTNTEAFF,TGCGCCAGCAGCCCCCGGGGAGGGACGAACACTGAAGCTTTCTTT
-,-,TRBJ2-7,TRBV7-2,CASSLRRFSYEQYF,TGTGCCAGCAGCTTAAGGAGGTTCTCCTACGAGCAGTACTTC
-,TRBD1,TRBJ2-7,TRBV6-5,CASNRPGQGSYEQYF,TGTGCCAGCAACCGCCCGGGACAGGGGTCCTACGAGCAGTACTTC
-,-,TRBJ1-1,TRBV7-2,CASSRDGGNTEAFF,TGTGCCAGCAGCCGAGACGGGGGCAACACTGAAGCTTTCTTT
-,-,TRBJ2-2,TRBV18,CASSPDTGEKTGELFF,TGTGCCAGCTCACCGGATACGGGGGAGAAGACCGGGGAGCTGTTTTTT
-,TRBD1,TRBJ2-7,TRBV2,CASSELPGQGYEQYF,TGTGCCAGCAGTGAATTGCCGGGACAGGGATACGAGCAGTACTTC
-,TRBD2,TRBJ2-3,TRBV10-3,CAITSSGGDTQYF,TGTGCCATCACGAGTAGCGGGGGGGATACGCAGTATTTT
-,TRBD2,TRBJ2-1,TRBV27,CASVPSLAGWGDEQFF,TGTGCCAGCGTCCCGAGTCTAGCGGGCTGGGGCGATGAGCAGTTCTTC
-,TRBD1,TRBJ1-2,TRBV28,CASSLTGGVGYTF,TGTGCCAGCAGTTTAACAGGGGGTGTTGGCTACACCTTC
-,-,TRBJ1-5,TRBV7-9,CASSPFKGVDQPQHF,TGTGCCAGCAGCCCGTTTAAAGGGGTAGATCAGCCCCAGCATTTT
-,-,TRBJ1-1,TRBV7-8,CASSLDRNTEAFF,TGTGCCAGCAGCTTAGACAGGAACACTGAAGCTTTCTTT
-,-,TRBJ2-1,TRBV2,CASSVESQFF,TGTGCCAGCAGTGTGGAGTCCCAGTTCTTC
once,TRBD1,TRBJ1-2,TRBV11-2,CASSLTGKEGYTF,TGTGCCAGCAGCTTGACAGGGAAGGAGGGCTACACCTTC
-,TRBD1,TRBJ2-1,TRBV4-2,CASSQDLGARGPWEQFF,TGTGCCAGCAGCCAAGATTTAGGAGCGAGGGGGCCTTGGGAGCAGTTCTTC
few,-,TRBJ1-4,TRBV4-1,CASSLSIAPGPGAEKLFF,TGCGCCAGCAGCCTCTCAATCGCGCCGGGACCCGGGGCCGAAAAACTGTTTTTT
-,TRBD1,TRBJ1-2,TRBV6-5,CASRAGTGKGYTF,TGTGCCAGCAGGGCCGGGACAGGGAAAGGCTACACCTTC
-,TRBD2,TRBJ2-5,TRBV30,CAWSVIAGVETQYF,TGTGCCTGGAGTGTGATAGCGGGAGTTGAGACCCAGTACTTC
-,TRBD2,TRBJ2-3,TRBV11-2,CASSILAERGGTQYF,TGTGCCAGCAGCATTCTAGCGGAACGCGGCGGTACGCAGTATTTT
-,-,TRBJ1-2,TRBV5-4,CASSRDTDGYTF,TGTGCCAGCAGCCGAGACACTGATGGCTACACCTTC
-,TRBD2,TRBJ2-7,TRBV27,CASRVTSGSTYEQYF,TGTGCCAGCAGGGTTACTAGCGGGAGTACCTACGAGCAGTACTTC
once,-,TRBJ1-1,TRBV10-3,CAISDPYTRRDTEAFF,TGTGCCATCAGCGATCCCTATACGAGGAGGGACACTGAAGCTTTCTTT
-,-,TRBJ1-5,TRBV30,CAWSVQPSWDDQPQHF,TGTGCCTGGAGTGTACAGCCTAGCTGGGATGATCAGCCCCAGCATTTT
-,TRBD1,TRBJ2-7,TRBV6-1,CASIRAGGLYEQYF,TGTGCCAGCATTCGGGCAGGGGGTCTTTACGAGCAGTACTTC
-,-,TRBJ2-7,TRBV6-6,CASSGGTATYEQYF,TGTGCCAGCAGTGGAGGGACTGCCACCTACGAGCAGTACTTC
-,TRBD2,TRBJ2-7,TRBV5-1,CASSPGTSGDLFYEQYF,TGCGCCAGCAGCCCGGGGACTAGCGGGGATTTATTCTACGAGCAGTACTTC
-,TRBD2,TRBJ2-3,TRBV18,CASSPSSSGSIPDTQYF,TGTGCCAGCTCACCAAGCTCGAGCGGGAGTATCCCAGATACGCAGTATTTT
-,TRBD1,TRBJ1-2,TRBV5-4,CASRNYGTGHYGYTF,TGTGCCAGCAGAAACTACGGGACAGGACACTATGGCTACACCTTC
-,TRBD2,TRBJ2-3,TRBV5-1,CASSLGVSGTRPSTDTQYF,TGCGCCAGCAGCTTGGGGGTTAGCGGGACAAGACCAAGCACAGATACGCAGTATTTT
-,-,TRBJ1-4,TRBV30,CAWSVNSNEKLFF,TGTGCCTGGAGTGTGAACAGTAATGAAAAACTGTTTTTT
-,-,TRBJ1-1,TRBV27,CASFFLGRAFF,TGTGCCAGCTTTTTCTTGGGGCGAGCTTTCTTT
-,TRBD1,TRBJ1-2,TRBV2,CASSVVIDRADGYTF,TGTGCCAGCAGCGTCGTAATTGACAGGGCTGATGGCTACACCTTC
-,TRBD2,TRBJ2-7,TRBV10-3,CAISSGDSYEQYF,TGTGCCATTTCTAGCGGGGACTCCTACGAGCAGTACTTC
once,-,TRBJ1-2,TRBV6-5,CASSYSMGDGYTF,TGTGCCAGCAGTTACTCGATGGGGGATGGCTACACCTTC
-,-,TRBJ2-2,TRBV18,CASSLGDGELFF,TGTGCCAGCTCCCTCGGTGACGGGGAGCTGTTTTTT
-,TRBD2,TRBJ2-1,TRBV7-3,CASSLGLAGELANEQFF,TGTGCCAGCAGCTTGGGACTAGCGGGAGAGTTAGCCAATGAGCAGTTCTTC
-,TRBD2,TRBJ2-1,TRBV7-3,CASSLDPAGGRQFF,TGTGCCAGCAGCTTAGATCCAGCGGGAGGCAGGCAGTTCTTC
once,-,TRBJ2-5,TRBV30,CAWSVRPGETQYF,TGTGCCTGGAGTGTCCGGCCCGGGGAGACCCAGTACTTC
-,-,TRBJ1-1,TRBV5-4,CASSPGQNTEAFF,TGTGCCAGCAGCCCGGGACAGAACACTGAAGCTTTCTTT
once,-,TRBJ2-7,TRBV6-5,CASRMEVSGRSEQYF,TGTGCCAGCAGAATGGAGGTTAGCGGCAGAAGCGAGCAGTACTTC
-,-,TRBJ2-7,TRBV5-4,CASSLASTYEQYF,TGTGCCAGCAGCTTGGCATCAACCTACGAGCAGTACTTC
-,-,TRBJ1-3,TRBV6-5,CASVDSPGNTIYF,TGTGCCAGCGTGGACAGCCCTGGAAACACCATATATTTT
-,-,TRBJ2-5,TRBV5-8,CASRLQGPQETQYF,TGTGCCAGCAGATTACAGGGCCCCCAAGAGACCCAGTACTTC
medium-sized,-,TRBJ2-1,TRBV2,CASSDMGASYNEQFF,TGTGCCAGCAGTGATATGGGGGCTTCCTACAATGAGCAGTTCTTC
-,-,TRBJ2-7,TRBV19,CASSQDSTNEQYF,TGTGCCAGTAGCCAGGACAGCACGAACGAGCAGTACTTC
-,-,TRBJ1-4,TRBV7-9,CASSLEWEEKLFF,TGTGCCAGCAGCTTAGAATGGGAGGAAAAACTGTTTTTT
few,TRBD2,TRBJ2-7,TRBV7-2,CASSLYGAGPEQYF,TGTGCCAGCAGCCTTTATGGAGCGGGACCTGAGCAGTACTTC
once,TRBD2,TRBJ2-3,TRBV11-3,CASSAVPRRTSGSSDTQYF,TGTGCCAGCAGCGCCGTCCCGCGCCGGACTAGCGGGAGTTCAGATACGCAGTATTTT
-,-,TRBJ2-7,TRBV10-3,CAISEGLESYEQYF,TGTGCCATCAGTGAGGGACTGGAGTCCTACGAGCAGTACTTC
few,-,TRBJ1-2,TRBV6-6,CASSYSRGAGYTF,TGTGCCAGCAGTTACTCGCGAGGGGCTGGCTACACCTTC